The clone carrying this TCR beta chain is termed medium-sized. The data were obtained in a study of CD4 and CD8 cells across lung adenocarcinoma regions. Looked up from germline, CDR1 is MNHNS and CDR2 is SASEGT. This CDR3 comprises 13 residues. Trimming removed 8 bases at V and 0 bases at J, with 8 bases between. Via MiXCR, TCRdb re-called the PCR reads, giving one row per CDR3 protein. Found here are about 19,000 distinct CDR3 sequences, about 46% of them singletons; the top ten hold about 19%. Donors had localized lung adenocarcinoma, a non-small cell lung cancer. This TCR was sampled from a male donor with lung adenocarcinoma. The CD4 and CD8 labels of this study may be unreliable. Sequencing used CD4+ T cells from the margin of a lung tumor. The genes are TRBV6-1 and TRBJ1-3; D not certain. Here the CDR3 reads CASRGPSGNTIYF. CDR3 sequence (DNA): TGTGCCAGCCGTGGACCCTCTGGAAACACCATATATTTT.